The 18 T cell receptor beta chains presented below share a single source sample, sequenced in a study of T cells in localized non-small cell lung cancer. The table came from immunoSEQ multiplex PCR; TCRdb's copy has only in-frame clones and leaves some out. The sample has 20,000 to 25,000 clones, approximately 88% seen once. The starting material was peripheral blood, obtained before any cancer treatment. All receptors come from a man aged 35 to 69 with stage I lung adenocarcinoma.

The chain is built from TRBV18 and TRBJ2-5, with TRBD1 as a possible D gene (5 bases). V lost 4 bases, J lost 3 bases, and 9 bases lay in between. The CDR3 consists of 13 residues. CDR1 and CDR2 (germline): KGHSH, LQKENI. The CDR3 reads CASSQRQKETQYF. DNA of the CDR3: TGTGCCAGCTCACAAAGACAGAAAGAGACCCAGTACTTC.

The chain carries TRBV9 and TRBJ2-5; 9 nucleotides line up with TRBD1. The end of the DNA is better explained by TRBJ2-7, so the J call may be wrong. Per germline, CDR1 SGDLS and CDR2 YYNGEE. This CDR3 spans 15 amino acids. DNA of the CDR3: TGTGCCAGCAGCGCTGGGACAGGGTTCCCCTACGAGCAGTACTTC. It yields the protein CASSAGTGFPYEQYF.

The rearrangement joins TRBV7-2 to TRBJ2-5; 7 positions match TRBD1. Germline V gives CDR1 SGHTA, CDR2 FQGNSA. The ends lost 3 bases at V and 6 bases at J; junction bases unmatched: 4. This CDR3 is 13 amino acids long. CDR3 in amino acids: CASSFDRAQTQYF. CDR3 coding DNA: TGTGCCAGCAGCTTTGACAGGGCCCAGACCCAGTACTTC.

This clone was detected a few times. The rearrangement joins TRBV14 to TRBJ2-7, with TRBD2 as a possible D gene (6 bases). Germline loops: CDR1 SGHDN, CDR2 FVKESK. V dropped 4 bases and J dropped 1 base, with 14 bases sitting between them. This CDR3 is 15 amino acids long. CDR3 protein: CASSPTPGLSYEQYF. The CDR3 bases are TGTGCCAGCAGCCCCACCCCGGGACTGTCCTACGAGCAGTACTTC.

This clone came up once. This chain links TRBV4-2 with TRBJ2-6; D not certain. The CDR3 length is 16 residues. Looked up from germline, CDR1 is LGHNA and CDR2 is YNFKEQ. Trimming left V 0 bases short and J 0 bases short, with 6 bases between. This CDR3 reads CASSQDGNSGANVLTF. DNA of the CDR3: TGTGCCAGCAGCCAAGATGGAAACTCTGGGGCCAACGTCCTGACTTTC.

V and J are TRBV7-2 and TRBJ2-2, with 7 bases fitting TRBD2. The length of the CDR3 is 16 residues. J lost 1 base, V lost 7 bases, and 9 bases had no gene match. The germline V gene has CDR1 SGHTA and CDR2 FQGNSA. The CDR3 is CASTLGGGGNTGELFF. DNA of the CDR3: TGTGCCAGCACTCTCGGCGGCGGGGGGAACACCGGGGAGCTGTTTTTT.

The chain's CDR3 is CAWSVTGGEQYF. CDR3 nucleotide sequence: TGTGCCTGGAGTGTGACTGGGGGCGAGCAGTACTTC. The chain has TRBV30 and TRBJ2-7; D assignment may be TRBD1 or TRBD2 (5 bases each). V shed 0 bases and J shed 6 bases, with 9 bases lying between them. Germline lookup yields CDR1 GTSNPN and CDR2 SVGIG (reference sequence). The CDR3 is 12 amino acids.

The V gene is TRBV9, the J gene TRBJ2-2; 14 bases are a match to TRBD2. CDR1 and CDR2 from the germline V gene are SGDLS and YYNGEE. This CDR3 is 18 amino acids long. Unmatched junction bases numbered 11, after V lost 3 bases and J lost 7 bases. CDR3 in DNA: TGTGCCAGCAGCGGCCAACTGGGACTAGCGGGAGTAGGCGGGGAGCTGTTTTTT. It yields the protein CASSGQLGLAGVGGELFF.

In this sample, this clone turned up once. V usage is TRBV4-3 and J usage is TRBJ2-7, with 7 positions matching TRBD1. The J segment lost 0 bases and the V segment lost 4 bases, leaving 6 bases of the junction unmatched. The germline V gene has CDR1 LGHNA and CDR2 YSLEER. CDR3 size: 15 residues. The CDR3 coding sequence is TGCGCCAGCAGCCTCGGGACAGCGAGCTCCTACGAGCAGTACTTC. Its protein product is CASSLGTASSYEQYF.

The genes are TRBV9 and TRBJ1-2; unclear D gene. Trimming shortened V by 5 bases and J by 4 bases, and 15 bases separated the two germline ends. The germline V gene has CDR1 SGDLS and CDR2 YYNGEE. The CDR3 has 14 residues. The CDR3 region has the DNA TGTGCCAGCAGGCGCCGGGAGGGTGGCTATGGCTACACCTTC. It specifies CASRRREGGYGYTF.

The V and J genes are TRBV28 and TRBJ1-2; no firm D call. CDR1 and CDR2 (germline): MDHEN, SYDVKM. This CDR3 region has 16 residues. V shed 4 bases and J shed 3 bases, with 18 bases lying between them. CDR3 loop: CASSSAGELDDYGYTF. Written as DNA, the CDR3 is TGTGCCAGCAGTTCCGCAGGTGAGCTGGACGACTATGGCTACACCTTC.

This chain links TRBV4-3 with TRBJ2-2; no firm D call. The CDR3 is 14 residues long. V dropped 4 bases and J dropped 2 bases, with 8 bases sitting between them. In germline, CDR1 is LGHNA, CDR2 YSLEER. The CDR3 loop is CASSPIGNTGELFF. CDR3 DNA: TGCGCCAGCAGCCCCATAGGAAACACCGGGGAGCTGTTTTTT.

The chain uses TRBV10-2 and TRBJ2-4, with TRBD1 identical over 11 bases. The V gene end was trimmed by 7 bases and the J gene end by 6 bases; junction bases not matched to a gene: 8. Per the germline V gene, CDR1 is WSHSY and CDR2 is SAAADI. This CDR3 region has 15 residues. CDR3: CASTLGTGGLNIQYF. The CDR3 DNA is TGCGCCAGCACCCTCGGGACAGGGGGTCTAAACATTCAGTACTTC.

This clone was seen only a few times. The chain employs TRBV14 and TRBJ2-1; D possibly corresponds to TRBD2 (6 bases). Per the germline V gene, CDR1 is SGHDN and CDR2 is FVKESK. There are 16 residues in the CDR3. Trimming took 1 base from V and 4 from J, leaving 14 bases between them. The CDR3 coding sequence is TGTGCCAGCAGCCAAGCGTCTCCGGGGGATTACAATGAGCAGTTCTTC. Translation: CASSQASPGDYNEQFF.

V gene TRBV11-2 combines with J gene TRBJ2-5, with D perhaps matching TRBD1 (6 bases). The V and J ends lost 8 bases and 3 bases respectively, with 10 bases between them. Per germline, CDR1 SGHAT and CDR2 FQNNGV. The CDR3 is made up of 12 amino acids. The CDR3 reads CASGRGEETQYF. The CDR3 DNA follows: TGTGCCAGCGGCAGGGGTGAAGAGACCCAGTACTTC.

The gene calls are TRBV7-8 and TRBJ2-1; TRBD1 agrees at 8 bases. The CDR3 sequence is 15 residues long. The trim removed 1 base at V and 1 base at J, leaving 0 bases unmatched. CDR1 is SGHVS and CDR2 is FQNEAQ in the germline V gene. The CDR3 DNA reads TGTGCCAGCAGCTTAGGACAGGGGTCCTACAATGAGCAGTTCTTC. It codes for CASSLGQGSYNEQFF.

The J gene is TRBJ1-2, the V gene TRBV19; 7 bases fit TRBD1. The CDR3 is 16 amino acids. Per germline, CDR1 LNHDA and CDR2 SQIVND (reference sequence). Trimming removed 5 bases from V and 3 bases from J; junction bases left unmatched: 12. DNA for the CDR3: TGTGCCAGTAGTCTGAACTCTGTGACAGGGTACTATGGCTACACCTTC. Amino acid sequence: CASSLNSVTGYYGYTF.

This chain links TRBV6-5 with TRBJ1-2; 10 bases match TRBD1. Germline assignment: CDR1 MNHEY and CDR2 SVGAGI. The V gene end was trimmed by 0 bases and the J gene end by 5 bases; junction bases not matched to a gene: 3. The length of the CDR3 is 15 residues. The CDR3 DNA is TGTGCCAGCAGTTACTCGTGGACAGGGGGTTATGGCTACACCTTC. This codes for CASSYSWTGGYGYTF.